This T cell receptor beta chain was found in a study of blood T cell repertoires in COVID-19. Data came from immunoSEQ multiplex PCR; TCRdb stores just in-frame clones and leaves some out. The sample shows about 100,000 clones, about 86% of them seen only once. Germline V gene lookup returns CDR1 LGHNA and CDR2 YSLEER. The CDR3 has 14 residues. The ends were cut back, 1 base at V and 5 bases at J, with 10 bases in the middle. The gene calls are TRBV4-3 and TRBJ2-3, with D tentatively TRBD2 (5 bases). This sequence originates from a human donor in a cohort sampled during active COVID-19. Material for sequencing was peripheral blood. The CDR3 here is CASSQGSGLDTQYF. The CDR3, as DNA: TGCGCCAGCAGCCAAGGTTCCGGACTAGATACGCAGTATTTT.